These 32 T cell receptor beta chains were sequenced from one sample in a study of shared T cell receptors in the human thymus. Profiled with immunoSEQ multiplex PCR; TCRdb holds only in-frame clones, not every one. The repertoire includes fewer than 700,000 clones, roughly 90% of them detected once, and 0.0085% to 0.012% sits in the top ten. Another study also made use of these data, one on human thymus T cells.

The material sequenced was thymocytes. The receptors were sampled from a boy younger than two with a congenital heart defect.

This chain's CDR3 is CASNKAGGPRNEQFF. CDR3 nucleotides: TGTGCCAGCAACAAAGCGGGAGGGCCTCGGAATGAGCAGTTCTTC. This rearrangement joins TRBV27 to TRBJ2-1, with 10 bases matching TRBD2. The J segment lost 7 bases and the V segment lost 7 bases, leaving 10 bases of the junction unmatched. The CDR3 loop spans 15 amino acids. The germline CDR1 and CDR2 sequences are MNHEY and SMNVEV (reference sequence).

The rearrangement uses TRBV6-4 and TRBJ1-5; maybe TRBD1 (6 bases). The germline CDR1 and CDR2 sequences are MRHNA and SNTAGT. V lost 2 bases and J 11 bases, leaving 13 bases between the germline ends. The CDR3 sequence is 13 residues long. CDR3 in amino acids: CASSDHRAAAQHF. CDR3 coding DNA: TGTGCCAGCAGTGACCACAGGGCCGCGGCCCAGCATTTT.

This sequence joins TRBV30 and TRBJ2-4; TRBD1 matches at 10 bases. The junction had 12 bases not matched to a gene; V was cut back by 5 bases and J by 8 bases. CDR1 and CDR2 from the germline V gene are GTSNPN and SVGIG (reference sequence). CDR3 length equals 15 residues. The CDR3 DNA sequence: TGTGCCTGGGATCGACAGGGGGCTTTTAGCGACATTCAGTACTTC. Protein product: CAWDRQGAFSDIQYF.

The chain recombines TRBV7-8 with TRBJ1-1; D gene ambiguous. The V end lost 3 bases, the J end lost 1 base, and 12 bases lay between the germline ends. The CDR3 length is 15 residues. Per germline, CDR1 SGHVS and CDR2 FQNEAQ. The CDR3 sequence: CASSFRQPPNTEAFF. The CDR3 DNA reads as TGTGCCAGCAGCTTTAGACAACCCCCGAACACTGAAGCTTTCTTT.

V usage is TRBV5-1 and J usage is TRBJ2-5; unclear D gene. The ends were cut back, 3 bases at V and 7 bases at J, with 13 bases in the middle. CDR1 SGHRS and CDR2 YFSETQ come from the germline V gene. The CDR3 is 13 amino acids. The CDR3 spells CASSSPSYGTQYF. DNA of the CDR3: TGCGCCAGCAGCTCACCATCCTACGGGACCCAGTACTTC.

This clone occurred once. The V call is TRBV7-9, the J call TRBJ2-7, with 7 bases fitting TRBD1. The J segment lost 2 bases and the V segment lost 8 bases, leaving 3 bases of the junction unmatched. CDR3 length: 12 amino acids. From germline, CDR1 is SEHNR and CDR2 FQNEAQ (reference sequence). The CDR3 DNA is TGTGCCAGCTGGGACAGACCCTACGAGCAGTACTTC. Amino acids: CASWDRPYEQYF.

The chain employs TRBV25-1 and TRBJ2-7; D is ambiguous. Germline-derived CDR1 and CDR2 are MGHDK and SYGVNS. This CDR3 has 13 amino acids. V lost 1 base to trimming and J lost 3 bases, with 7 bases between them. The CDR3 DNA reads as TGTGCCAGCAGTGAATCCCCTAGCTACGAGCAGTACTTC. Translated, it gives CASSESPSYEQYF.

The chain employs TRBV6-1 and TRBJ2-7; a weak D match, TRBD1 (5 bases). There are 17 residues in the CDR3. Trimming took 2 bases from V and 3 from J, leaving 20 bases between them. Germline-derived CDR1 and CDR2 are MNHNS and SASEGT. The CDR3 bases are TGTGCCAGCAGTGAATTCGGCAGGGTCCCAAACCACTACGAGCAGTACTTC. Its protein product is CASSEFGRVPNHYEQYF.

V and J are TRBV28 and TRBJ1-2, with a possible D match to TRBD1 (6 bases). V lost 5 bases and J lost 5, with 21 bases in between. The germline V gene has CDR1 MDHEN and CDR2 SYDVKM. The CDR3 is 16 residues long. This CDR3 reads CASSHPSGGGPYGYTF. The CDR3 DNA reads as TGTGCCAGCAGTCACCCGTCGGGGGGGGGCCCTTATGGCTACACCTTC.

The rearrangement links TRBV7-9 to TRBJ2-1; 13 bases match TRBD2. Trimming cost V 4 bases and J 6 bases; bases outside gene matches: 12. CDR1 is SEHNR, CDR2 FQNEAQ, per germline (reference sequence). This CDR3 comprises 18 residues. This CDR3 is CASSSPGLAGVSANEQFF. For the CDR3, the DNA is TGTGCCAGCAGCTCCCCTGGACTAGCGGGAGTTTCAGCCAATGAGCAGTTCTTC. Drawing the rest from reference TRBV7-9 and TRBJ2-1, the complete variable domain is DTGVSQNPRHKITKRGQNVTFRCDPISEHNRLYWYRQTLGQGPEFLTYFQNEAQLEKSRLLSDRFSAERPKGSFSTLEIQRTEQGDSAMYLCASSSPGLAGVSANEQFFGPGTRLTVL.

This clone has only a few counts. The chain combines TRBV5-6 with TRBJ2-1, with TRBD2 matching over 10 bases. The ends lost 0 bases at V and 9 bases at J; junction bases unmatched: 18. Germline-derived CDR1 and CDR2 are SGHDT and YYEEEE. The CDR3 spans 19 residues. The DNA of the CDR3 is TGTGCCAGCAGCTTGGGACAGGGATCTGCTAGCGGGAGTAAGGGTGAGCAGTTCTTC. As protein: CASSLGQGSASGSKGEQFF. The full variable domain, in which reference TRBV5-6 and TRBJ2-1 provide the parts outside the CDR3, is DAGVTQSPTHLIKTRGQQVTLRCSPKSGHDTVSWYQQALGQGPQFIFQYYEEEERQRGNFPDRFSGHQFPNYSSELNVNALLLGDSALYLCASSLGQGSASGSKGEQFFGPGTRLTVL.

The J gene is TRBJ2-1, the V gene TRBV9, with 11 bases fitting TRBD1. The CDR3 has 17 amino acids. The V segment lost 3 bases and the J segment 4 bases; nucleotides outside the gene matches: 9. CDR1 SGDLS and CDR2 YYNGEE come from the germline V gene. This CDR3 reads CASSAHSRDRGYNEQFF. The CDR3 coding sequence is TGTGCCAGCAGCGCCCACAGCCGGGACAGGGGGTACAATGAGCAGTTCTTC.

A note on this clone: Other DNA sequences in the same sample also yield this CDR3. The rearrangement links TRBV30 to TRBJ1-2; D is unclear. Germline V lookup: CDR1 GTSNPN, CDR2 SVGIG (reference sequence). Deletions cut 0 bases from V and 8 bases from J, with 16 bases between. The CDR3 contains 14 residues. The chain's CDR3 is CAWSVDIGGAGYTF. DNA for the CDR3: TGTGCCTGGAGTGTAGATATAGGAGGTGCCGGCTACACCTTC.

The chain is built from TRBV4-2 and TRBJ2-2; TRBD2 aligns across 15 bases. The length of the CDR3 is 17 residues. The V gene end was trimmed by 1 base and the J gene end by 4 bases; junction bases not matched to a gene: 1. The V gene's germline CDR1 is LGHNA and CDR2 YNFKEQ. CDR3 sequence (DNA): TGTGCCAGCAGCCAAGGGACTAGCGGGAGGGGCACCGGGGAGCTGTTTTTT. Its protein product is CASSQGTSGRGTGELFF.

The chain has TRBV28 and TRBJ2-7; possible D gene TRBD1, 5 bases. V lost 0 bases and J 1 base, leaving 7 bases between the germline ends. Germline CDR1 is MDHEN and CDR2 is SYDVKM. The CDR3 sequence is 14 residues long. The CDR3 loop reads CASSLCAGSYEQYF. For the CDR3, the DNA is TGTGCCAGCAGTTTATGTGCAGGGTCCTACGAGCAGTACTTC.

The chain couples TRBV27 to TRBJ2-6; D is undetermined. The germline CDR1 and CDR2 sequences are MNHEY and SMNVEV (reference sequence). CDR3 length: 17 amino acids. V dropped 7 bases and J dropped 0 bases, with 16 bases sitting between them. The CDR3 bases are TGTGCCAGCAAGCCCTTAAAGAGTGGCTCTGGGGCCAACGTCCTGACTTTC. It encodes CASKPLKSGSGANVLTF.

CDR3 nucleotides: TGTGCCAGCAGCCAAGGGAAGGGGGTACGGTACTATGGCTACACCTTC. Translation gives CASSQGKGVRYYGYTF. This sequence joins TRBV4-2 and TRBJ1-2, with D perhaps matching TRBD1 (6 bases). This CDR3 comprises 16 residues. Germline V lookup: CDR1 LGHNA, CDR2 YNFKEQ. Trimming removed 1 base from V and 3 bases from J, with 15 bases in between.

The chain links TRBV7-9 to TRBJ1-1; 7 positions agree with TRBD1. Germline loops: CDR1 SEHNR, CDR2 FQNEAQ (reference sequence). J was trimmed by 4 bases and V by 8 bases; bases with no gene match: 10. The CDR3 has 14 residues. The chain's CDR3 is CASPTGWDGTEAFF. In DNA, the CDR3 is TGTGCCAGCCCGACAGGGTGGGATGGCACTGAAGCTTTCTTT.

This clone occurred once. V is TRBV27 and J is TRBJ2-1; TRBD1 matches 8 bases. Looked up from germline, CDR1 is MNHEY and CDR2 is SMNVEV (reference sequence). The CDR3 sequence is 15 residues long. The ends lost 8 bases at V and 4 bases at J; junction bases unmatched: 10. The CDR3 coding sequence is TGTGCCAGCTTTTCCCGGGACAGGATATACAATGAGCAGTTCTTC. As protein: CASFSRDRIYNEQFF.

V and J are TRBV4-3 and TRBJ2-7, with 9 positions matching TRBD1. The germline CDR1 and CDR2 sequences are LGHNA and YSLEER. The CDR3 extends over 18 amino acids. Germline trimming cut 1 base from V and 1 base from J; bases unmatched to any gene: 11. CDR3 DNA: TGCGCCAGCAGCCAAGGATCGCCGGACAGGGGAAAGTCCTACGAGCAGTACTTC. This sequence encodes CASSQGSPDRGKSYEQYF.

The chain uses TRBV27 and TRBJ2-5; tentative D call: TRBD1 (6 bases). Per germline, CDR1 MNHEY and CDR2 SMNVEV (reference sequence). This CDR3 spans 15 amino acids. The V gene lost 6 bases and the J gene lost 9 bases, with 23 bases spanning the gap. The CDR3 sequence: CASSQRGTSERAQYF. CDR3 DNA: TGTGCCAGCAGCCAAAGGGGGACCTCGGAACGGGCCCAGTACTTC.

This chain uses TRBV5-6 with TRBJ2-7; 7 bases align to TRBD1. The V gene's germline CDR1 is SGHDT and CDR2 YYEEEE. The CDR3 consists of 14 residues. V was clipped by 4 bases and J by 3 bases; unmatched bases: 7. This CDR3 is CASSTRQGYYEQYF. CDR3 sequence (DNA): TGTGCCAGCAGCACCCGACAGGGCTACTACGAGCAGTACTTC.

CDR3 region: CSARNTVPQHF. The CDR3 nucleotides read TGCAGTGCTAGGAATACGGTGCCCCAGCATTTT. The rearrangement joins TRBV20-1 to TRBJ1-5; D is unresolved. The germline V gene has CDR1 DFQATT and CDR2 SNEGSKA (reference sequence). V gave up 3 bases and J gave up 9 bases, with 9 bases separating them. The CDR3 spans 11 residues.

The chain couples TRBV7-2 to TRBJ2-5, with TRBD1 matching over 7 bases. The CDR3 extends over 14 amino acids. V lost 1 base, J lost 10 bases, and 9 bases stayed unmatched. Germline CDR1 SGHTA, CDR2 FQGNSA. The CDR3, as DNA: TGTGCCAGCAGCTTAGTTCAGGGGGAGCGGCTCCAGTACTTC. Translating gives CASSLVQGERLQYF.

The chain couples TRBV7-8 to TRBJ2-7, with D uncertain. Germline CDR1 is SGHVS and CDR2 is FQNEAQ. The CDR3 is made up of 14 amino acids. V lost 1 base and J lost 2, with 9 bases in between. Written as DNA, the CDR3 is TGTGCCAGCAGCTTAGTCAAGCGCGCCTACGAGCAGTACTTC. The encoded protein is CASSLVKRAYEQYF.

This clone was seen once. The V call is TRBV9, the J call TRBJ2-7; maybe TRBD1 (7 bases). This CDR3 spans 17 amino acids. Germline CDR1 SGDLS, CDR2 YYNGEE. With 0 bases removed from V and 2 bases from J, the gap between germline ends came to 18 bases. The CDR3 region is CASSVGGRTGYPYEQYF. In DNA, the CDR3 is TGTGCCAGCAGCGTAGGGGGGAGGACAGGATATCCCTACGAGCAGTACTTC.

CDR3 sequence reads: CASSVRGQGNTEAFF. The CDR3 bases are TGTGCCAGCAGCGTCAGAGGACAGGGGAACACTGAAGCTTTCTTT. This sequence joins TRBV7-2 and TRBJ1-1; 8 bases are a match to TRBD1. This CDR3 region has 15 residues. The germline V gene encodes CDR1 SGHTA and CDR2 FQGNSA. J gave up 1 base and V 5 bases, and 6 bases lay outside the gene matches.

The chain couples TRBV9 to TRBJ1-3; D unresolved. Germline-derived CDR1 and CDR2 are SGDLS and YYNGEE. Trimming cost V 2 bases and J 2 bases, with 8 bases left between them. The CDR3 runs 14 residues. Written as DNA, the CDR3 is TGTGCCAGCAGCGTCTGGGAGGCTGGAAACACCATATATTTT. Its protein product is CASSVWEAGNTIYF.

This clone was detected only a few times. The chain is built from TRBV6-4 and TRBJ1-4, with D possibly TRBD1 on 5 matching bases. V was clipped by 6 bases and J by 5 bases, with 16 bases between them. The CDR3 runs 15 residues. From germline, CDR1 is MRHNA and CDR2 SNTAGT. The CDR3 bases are TGTGCCAGCAGGGAACCCTTCGACAGAAATGAAAAACTGTTTTTT. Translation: CASREPFDRNEKLFF.

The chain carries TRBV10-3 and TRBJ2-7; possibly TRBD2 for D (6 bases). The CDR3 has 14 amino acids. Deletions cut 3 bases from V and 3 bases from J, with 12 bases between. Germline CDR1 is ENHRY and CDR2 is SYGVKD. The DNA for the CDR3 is TGTGCCATCAGTGATGGAGCGGGTCACTACGAGCAGTACTTC. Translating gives CAISDGAGHYEQYF.

The CDR3 is CASSESGGSIQETQYF. For the CDR3, the DNA is TGTGCCAGCAGTGAGTCGGGGGGGTCAATCCAAGAGACCCAGTACTTC. V and J are TRBV25-1 and TRBJ2-5; TRBD2 matches at 8 bases. Looked up from germline, CDR1 is MGHDK and CDR2 is SYGVNS. This CDR3 contains 16 residues. V was pared by 3 bases and J by 1 base, with 7 bases of the junction left unmatched.

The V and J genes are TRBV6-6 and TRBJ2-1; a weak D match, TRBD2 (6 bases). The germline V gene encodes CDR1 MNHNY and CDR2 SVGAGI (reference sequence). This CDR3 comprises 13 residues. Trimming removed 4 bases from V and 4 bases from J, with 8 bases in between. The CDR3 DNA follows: TGTGCCAGCAGTTGGACTATATACAATGAGCAGTTCTTC. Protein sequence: CASSWTIYNEQFF.